These 26 T cell receptor beta chains were sequenced from one sample in a study of T cells after yellow fever vaccination. TCRdb reprocessed the 5' RACE reads with MiXCR, giving one entry per CDR3 protein. The sample gives some 250,000 distinct CDR3 sequences, 6.9% of which show up once; roughly 0.86% is in the top ten. The sequenced sample was CD4+ T cells sorted from PBMCs, obtained 15 days after the yellow fever booster vaccination. The receptors originated from a man aged 25 to 45 who received the YFV17D yellow fever vaccine.

Turning to this clonotype: A clone one base away is much larger, so this may be a read error. The gene calls are TRBV6-2 or TRBV6-3 and TRBJ2-1; the D is unclear. Trimming left V 5 bases short and J 8 bases short, with 13 bases between. The CDR3 has 13 amino acids. Germline V gene lookup returns CDR1 MNHEY and CDR2 SVGEGT. As DNA, the CDR3 is TGTGCCAGCAGTCGATCTGCTATGGATGAGCAGTTCTTC. This translates into CASSRSAMDEQFF.

This clonotype was seen repeatedly, ten times or more. The chain joins TRBV15 to TRBJ2-5; 10 bases are shared with TRBD2. After removal of 11 bases from V and 2 bases from J, the junction contained 17 bases not matched to a gene. The length of the CDR3 is 17 residues. In germline, CDR1 is LNHNV, CDR2 YYDKDF (reference sequence). CDR3 nucleotides: TGTGCCTCACGAAAGGGTTGGACTAGCGGATCACAAGAGACCCAGTACTTC. This encodes CASRKGWTSGSQETQYF.

The chain employs TRBV5-5 and TRBJ1-3, with D unclear. The ends were cut back, 0 bases at V and 0 bases at J, with 4 bases in the middle. CDR3 size: 14 residues. CDR1 SGHKS and CDR2 YYEKEE come from the germline V gene (reference sequence). As DNA, the CDR3 is TGTGCCAGCAGCTTGGTTAGCTCTGGAAACACCATATATTTT. It yields the protein CASSLVSSGNTIYF.

This clonotype has ten or more counts. V and J are TRBV11-2 and TRBJ1-1; D uncertain. Looked up from germline, CDR1 is SGHAT and CDR2 is FQNNGV. The CDR3 is 13 amino acids. CDR3: CWFGEGKNTEAFF. DNA of the CDR3: TGTTGGTTTGGGGAGGGTAAGAACACTGAAGCTTTCTTT. Full variable domain (outside the CDR3, taken from reference TRBV11-2 and TRBJ1-1): EAGVAQSPRYKIIEKRQSVAFWCNPISGHATLYWYQQILGQGPKLLIQFQNNGVVDDSQLPKDRFSAERLKGVDSTLKIQPAKLEDSAVYLCWFGEGKNTEAFFGQGTRLTVV.

A few counts support this clonotype. CDR3 amino acids: CASSTRDLLYGNEQFF. The CDR3 coding sequence is TGTGCCAGCAGCACCCGGGACTTACTATATGGGAATGAGCAGTTCTTC. This rearrangement joins TRBV7-2 to TRBJ2-1; TRBD2 is a possible D gene (6 bases). This CDR3 comprises 16 residues. Trimming took 5 bases from V and 7 from J, leaving 21 bases between them. CDR1 SGHTA and CDR2 FQGNSA come from the germline V gene.

This clonotype was seen repeatedly, ten times or more. The V gene is TRBV5-6, the J gene TRBJ1-1, with D tentatively TRBD1 (6 bases). The CDR3 loop spans 14 amino acids. Trimming left V 1 base short and J 2 bases short, with 9 bases between. Germline values: CDR1 SGHDT, CDR2 YYEEEE. CDR3 protein: CASSLRGTNTEAFF. CDR3 bases: TGTGCCAGCAGCTTGAGGGGGACCAACACTGAAGCTTTCTTT.

This clonotype occurred a few times. The J gene is TRBJ1-1, the V gene TRBV27, with 10 nucleotides matching TRBD1. CDR1 is MNHEY, CDR2 SMNVEV, per germline (reference sequence). V lost 2 bases, J lost 11 bases, and 17 bases stayed unmatched. The CDR3 runs to 17 residues. CDR3 in DNA: TGTGCCAGCAGTTTAGCGGGGACAGGGGTAACGAGGATGGGCGCTTTCTTT. Residues: CASSLAGTGVTRMGAFF.

This clonotype was counted many times. The chain uses TRBV28 and TRBJ2-2; D is possibly TRBD1 or TRBD2 (5 bases each). The germline V and J ends were trimmed by 4 bases and 3 bases, with 15 bases remaining between them. The germline gives CDR1 MDHEN, CDR2 SYDVKM. CDR3 size: 16 residues. Here the CDR3 DNA reads TGTGCCAGCAGTTCCTCGGGGCGTAAGGACACCGGGGAGCTGTTTTTT. Translating gives CASSSSGRKDTGELFF.

This clonotype was detected many times. V is TRBV9 and J is TRBJ2-3; the D is unclear. Germline V gives CDR1 SGDLS, CDR2 YYNGEE. Trimming pared 1 base from V and 2 bases from J, leaving 5 bases between. CDR3 size: 13 residues. The CDR3 DNA sequence: TGTGCCAGCAGCGTAAAGCCCACAGATACGCAGTATTTT. Its translation: CASSVKPTDTQYF.

This clonotype was detected only a few times. The chain combines TRBV19 with TRBJ2-1; 9 positions agree with TRBD2. V dropped 7 bases and J dropped 0; count of bases not matched to a gene: 16. Germline CDR1 is LNHDA and CDR2 is SQIVND (reference sequence). The CDR3 is made up of 19 amino acids. CDR3 in amino acids: CASIGSGRNLVSSYNEQFF. CDR3 coding DNA: TGTGCCAGTATCGGCAGCGGGAGGAACCTAGTGAGCTCCTACAATGAGCAGTTCTTC. The entire variable domain, with the rest obtained from reference TRBV19 and TRBJ2-1, is as follows: DGGITQSPKYLFRKEGQNVTLSCEQNLNHDAMYWYRQDPGQGLRLIYYSQIVNDFQKGDIAEGYSVSREKKESFPLTVTSAQKNPTAFYLCASIGSGRNLVSSYNEQFFGPGTRLTVL.

The table lists this clonotype with many counts. V is TRBV4-3 and J is TRBJ2-7; no clear D gene. V gave up 0 bases and J gave up 4 bases, with 10 bases separating them. This CDR3 region has 14 residues. Germline values: CDR1 LGHNA, CDR2 YSLEER. The CDR3 sequence: CASSQDARGYEQYF. As DNA, the CDR3 is TGCGCCAGCAGCCAAGATGCAAGAGGTTACGAGCAGTACTTC.

This clonotype was counted ten times or more. The chain uses TRBV7-9 and TRBJ2-7, with D tentatively TRBD2 (5 bases). The CDR3 consists of 15 residues. From germline, CDR1 is SEHNR and CDR2 FQNEAQ (reference sequence). V dropped 2 bases and J dropped 0 bases, with 11 bases sitting between them. The CDR3: CASSLIGIGSYEQYF. The CDR3 region has the DNA TGTGCCAGCAGCTTAATCGGGATCGGCTCCTACGAGCAGTACTTC.

This clonotype occurred many times. The chain recombines TRBV5-1 with TRBJ2-3; TRBD1 matches at 11 bases. This CDR3 spans 13 amino acids. Germline V gene lookup returns CDR1 SGHRS and CDR2 YFSETQ. V lost 5 bases, J lost 4 bases, and 0 bases stayed unmatched. The CDR3 nucleotides read TGCGCCAGCAGGGGACAGGGGGCAGATACGCAGTATTTT. Translating gives CASRGQGADTQYF.

There are many counts of this clonotype. CDR3 protein: CASSSGPAGELFF. The CDR3 region has the DNA TGTGCCAGCAGCTCAGGGCCGGCCGGGGAGCTGTTTTTT. This rearrangement joins TRBV7-2 to TRBJ2-2; D may be TRBD1 (5 bases). Looked up from germline, CDR1 is SGHTA and CDR2 is FQGNSA. Trimming stripped 4 bases from V and 6 bases from J, with 9 bases between. The CDR3 loop spans 13 amino acids.

Many counts were recorded for this clonotype. The rearrangement uses TRBV7-8 and TRBJ1-2; D might be TRBD1 (6 bases). V was pared by 9 bases and J by 8 bases, with 22 bases between. Germline lookup yields CDR1 SGHVS and CDR2 FQNEAQ. The CDR3 covers 14 residues. The CDR3 protein is CASTGLAARGGYTF. CDR3 bases: TGTGCCAGTACAGGGTTGGCGGCTCGTGGGGGCTACACCTTC.

The sample holds many counts of this clonotype. This chain joins TRBV5-1 and TRBJ2-1; tentative D call: TRBD2 (5 bases). The CDR3 sequence is 14 residues long. Trimming took off 0 bases at V and 8 bases at J, with 12 bases between the two ends. CDR1 is SGHRS and CDR2 is YFSETQ in the germline V gene. CDR3 amino acids: CASSLAGFRDEQFF. The CDR3 bases are TGCGCCAGCAGCTTGGCGGGGTTTCGGGATGAGCAGTTCTTC.

This clonotype has ten or more counts. The chain couples TRBV7-2 to TRBJ2-2, with TRBD2 matching 11 bases. CDR3 size: 15 residues. The germline V gene has CDR1 SGHTA and CDR2 FQGNSA. After removal of 5 bases from V and 5 bases from J, the junction contained 4 bases not matched to a gene. CDR3 amino acids: CASSPTSGSTGELFF. The CDR3 DNA is TGTGCCAGCAGCCCCACTAGCGGGAGTACCGGGGAGCTGTTTTTT.

There are many counts of this clonotype. V and J are TRBV5-1 and TRBJ1-2; D is undetermined. The CDR3 totals 14 residues. CDR1 is SGHRS, CDR2 YFSETQ, per germline. V lost 4 bases and J 5 bases, leaving 15 bases between the germline ends. The CDR3 sequence: CASSPKRGGYGYTF. CDR3 in DNA: TGCGCCAGCAGCCCAAAACGAGGAGGTTATGGCTACACCTTC.

With respect to this clonotype: It may be a read error: a sequence one base away is much more abundant. The chain links TRBV20-1 to TRBJ2-3; TRBD2 matches 10 bases. The germline gives CDR1 DFQATT, CDR2 SNEGSKA (reference sequence). The CDR3 contains 16 residues. CDR3 in amino acids: CNARALLAGPTDTQYF. CDR3 coding DNA: TGCAATGCTAGAGCCCTACTAGCGGGACCCACAGATACGCAGTATTTT.

This clonotype turned up a few times. The chain carries TRBV6-5 and TRBJ2-3, with D unresolved. Germline-derived CDR1 and CDR2 are MNHEY and SVGAGI. The CDR3 consists of 13 residues. The V gene lost 0 bases and the J gene lost 14 bases, with 15 bases spanning the gap. The CDR3 coding sequence is TGTGCCAGCAGTTACTCTCACTCAACGGCCTGGTATTTT. It specifies CASSYSHSTAWYF.

There are many counts of this clonotype. The gene calls are TRBV29-1 and TRBJ2-1; no clear D gene. CDR1 is SQVTM and CDR2 is ANQGSEA in the germline V gene. Trimming removed 4 bases from V and 6 bases from J, with 16 bases in between. This CDR3 comprises 14 residues. The CDR3 spells CSVVGLSWTNEQFF. Written as DNA, the CDR3 is TGCAGCGTTGTAGGCCTATCTTGGACCAATGAGCAGTTCTTC.

This clonotype turned up a few times. The rearrangement links TRBV20-1 to TRBJ1-4; no firm D call. V lost 0 bases to trimming and J lost 3 bases, with 8 bases between them. CDR3 length: 14 amino acids. Germline CDR1 is DFQATT and CDR2 is SNEGSKA (reference sequence). This chain's CDR3 is CSAREPGANEKLFF. CDR3 nucleotides: TGCAGTGCTAGAGAGCCAGGTGCTAATGAAAAACTGTTTTTT.

The table lists this clonotype with many counts. This rearrangement joins TRBV3-1 to TRBJ2-6; 9 nucleotides align to TRBD1. The J segment lost 1 base and the V segment lost 4 bases, leaving 5 bases of the junction unmatched. Germline V gives CDR1 LGHDT, CDR2 YNNKEL (reference sequence). The CDR3 spans 17 residues. In DNA form, the CDR3 reads TGTGCCAGCAGCCCCGGGACAGGGTATTCTGGGGCCAACGTCCTGACTTTC. It yields the protein CASSPGTGYSGANVLTF.

This clonotype occurred a few times. This sequence joins TRBV12-3 or TRBV12-4 and TRBJ2-7, with D hard to call. There are 14 residues in the CDR3. V gave up 5 bases and J gave up 0 bases, with 11 bases separating them. CDR3 bases: TGTGCCAGCAGTGCTTCGGCGGTCTCCTACGAGCAGTACTTC. Its protein product is CASSASAVSYEQYF.

This clonotype showed up just a few times. CDR3 in DNA: TGTGCCAGCAGTATGGGCGTGCACACCGGGGAGCTGTTTTTT. Its translation is CASSMGVHTGELFF. The chain is built from TRBV27 and TRBJ2-2; no definite D call. V lost 5 bases and J lost 3, with 10 bases in between. CDR3 size: 14 residues. The germline CDR1 and CDR2 sequences are MNHEY and SMNVEV (reference sequence).

This clonotype was observed a handful of times. This rearrangement joins TRBV30 to TRBJ1-2; D is undetermined. The V end was cut by 0 bases, the J end by 8 bases, with 13 bases between. This CDR3 has 13 residues. CDR1 is GTSNPN and CDR2 is SVGIG in the germline V gene (reference sequence). The CDR3 reads CAWSVRSRRGYTF. The DNA for the CDR3 is TGTGCCTGGAGTGTACGCAGTCGGCGGGGCTACACCTTC.